The T cell receptor beta chain described here comes from a study of T cell responses to AZD1222 COVID-19 vaccine. The method was immunoSEQ multiplex PCR; TCRdb's version includes in-frame clones alone and lacks a portion of them. The sample shows roughly 70,000 clones, around nine tenths of them seen only once. This clone was seen a few times. Antigen unknown. Findings and caveats of the study: It was only after the peak T cell response that any repertoires were sampled. Dominant CD4 TCR responses targeted spike regions 160-218 and 743-854. An increase in Spike-specific TCR breadth and depth was observed after two AZD1222 doses.

From germline, CDR1 is KGHSH and CDR2 LQKENI. The CDR3 spans 17 residues. Trimming left V 3 bases short and J 4 bases short, with 19 bases between. The material was peripheral blood, obtained 28 days after the second dose of the MenACWY control vaccine. The V gene is TRBV18, the J gene TRBJ2-1, with unresolved D. The sequence was obtained from an adult who received the MenACWY meningococcal vaccine as a control. This CDR3 reads CASSPPLGTMGYNEQFF. In DNA, the CDR3 is TGTGCCAGCTCACCTCCCCTAGGAACAATGGGGTACAATGAGCAGTTCTTC. The complete variable domain, with remaining parts taken from reference TRBV18 and TRBJ2-1, reads NAGVMQNPRHLVRRRGQEARLRCSPMKGHSHVYWYRQLPEEGLKFMVYLQKENIIDESGMPKERFSAEFPKEGPSILRIQQVVRGDSAAYFCASSPPLGTMGYNEQFFGPGTRLTVL.